The source of this T cell receptor beta chain is a study of blood T cell repertoires in COVID-19. Whole-study context: Acute-phase and convalescent COVID-19 samples originated in the United States, Italy and Spain. PBMCs, B-cell-depleted T cells, or T cells provided the cDNA or gDNA that made up the material.

Original processing notes: Nucleated cell counts were estimated from reference gene primer amplification. Data came from immunoSEQ multiplex PCR; TCRdb stores just in-frame clones and leaves some out. Clone size and the V and J calls come from that table; the DNA yielded D and trimming. The sample has approximately 130,000 clones, about four fifths seen once; the top ten hold roughly 13%. This CDR3 is 14 amino acids long. In germline, CDR1 is SNHLY, CDR2 FYNNEI. The V gene end was trimmed by 6 bases and the J gene end by 4 bases; junction bases not matched to a gene: 6. Material: peripheral blood. This receptor was obtained from a human donor in a cohort sampled during active COVID-19. The genes are TRBV2 and TRBJ2-3; TRBD2 matches at 8 bases. CDR3 in amino acids: CASRAPGGADTQYF. DNA for the CDR3: TGTGCCAGCAGAGCGCCGGGGGGGGCAGATACGCAGTATTTT.